Shown below are 20 T cell receptor beta chains from a single sample sequenced in a study of blood T cell repertoires in COVID-19. TCRdb's table, derived via immunoSEQ multiplex PCR, lists solely in-frame clones and lacks some. The data hold about 220,000 clones, with about nine tenths observed a single time. The sample consisted of PBMCs or T cells enriched from blood (not recorded which). The receptors shown here come from a woman aged 30 to 39 who had recovered from COVID-19.

This clone appeared a few times. V usage is TRBV7-2 and J usage is TRBJ2-5; maybe TRBD1 (5 bases). CDR3 size: 15 residues. Germline-derived CDR1 and CDR2 are SGHTA and FQGNSA. V gave up 5 bases and J gave up 2 bases, with 15 bases separating them. The CDR3 DNA sequence: TGTGCCAGCAGCGCCCATCAGGGAAAACAAGAGACCCAGTACTTC. Protein: CASSAHQGKQETQYF.

The chain carries TRBV19 and TRBJ1-1, with D possibly TRBD1 on 6 matching bases. CDR3 length equals 16 residues. V was shortened by 5 bases and J by 1 base, with 17 bases between the two germline ends. Germline lookup yields CDR1 LNHDA and CDR2 SQIVND (reference sequence). CDR3 amino acids: CASSPNRVRGNTEAFF. For the CDR3, the DNA is TGTGCCAGTAGTCCCAACAGGGTCCGGGGGAACACTGAAGCTTTCTTT.

The V call is TRBV9, the J call TRBJ1-3; D is undetermined. Germline assignment: CDR1 SGDLS and CDR2 YYNGEE. The CDR3 loop spans 15 amino acids. V lost 1 base and J 0 bases, leaving 8 bases between the germline ends. CDR3 DNA: TGTGCCAGCAGCGTACGTAGCTTCTCTGGAAACACCATATATTTT. Its protein product is CASSVRSFSGNTIYF.

The chain joins TRBV7-9 to TRBJ1-4; no clear D. V shed 5 bases and J shed 7 bases, with 8 bases lying between them. This CDR3 has 12 amino acids. Germline V gene sequence: CDR1 SEHNR, CDR2 FQNEAQ (reference sequence). CDR3 DNA sequence: TGTGCCAGCAGCCCCACACGTGAAAAACTGTTTTTT. It yields the protein CASSPTREKLFF.

The V and J genes are TRBV4-3 and TRBJ2-2; perhaps TRBD1 as D (6 bases). V was clipped by 0 bases and J by 5 bases, with 19 bases between them. Germline V gene lookup returns CDR1 LGHNA and CDR2 YSLEER. The CDR3 has 18 amino acids. In DNA, the CDR3 is TGCGCCAGCAGCCAAGACCCGGCCGGGACACCCATGACCGGGGAGCTGTTTTTT. Translating it yields CASSQDPAGTPMTGELFF.

In this sample, this clone turned up once. J is TRBJ1-6 and V is TRBV5-4; TRBD1 agrees at 9 bases. The CDR3 has 15 amino acids. Germline V gene sequence: CDR1 SGHNT, CDR2 YYREEE (reference sequence). Trimming cost V 2 bases and J 7 bases; bases outside gene matches: 4. The CDR3 region is CASSLETGGNSPLHF. The CDR3, as DNA: TGTGCCAGCAGCTTAGAGACAGGGGGAAATTCACCCCTCCACTTT.

V usage is TRBV6-1 and J usage is TRBJ2-2; the match to TRBD2 covers 14 bases. J gave up 4 bases and V 4 bases, and 2 bases lay outside the gene matches. The CDR3 is 16 amino acids. CDR1 and CDR2 (germline): MNHNS, SASEGT. CDR3 nucleotide sequence: TGTGCCAGCAGTGCGGGACTAGCGGGGGCCACCGGGGAGCTGTTTTTT. Encoded protein: CASSAGLAGATGELFF.

The chain couples TRBV10-3 to TRBJ2-2; D is possibly TRBD1 (6 bases). Germline CDR1 and CDR2: ENHRY and SYGVKD. This CDR3 has 15 amino acids. The V gene lost 10 bases and the J gene lost 2 bases, with 17 bases spanning the gap. The DNA of the CDR3 is TGTGCCACTAAAAGGGGGACGGCTAACACCGGGGAGCTGTTTTTT. Residues: CATKRGTANTGELFF.

A note on this clone: The same CDR3 arises from other DNA sequences in this sample as well. The chain is built from TRBV5-4 and TRBJ2-7; TRBD1 agrees at 7 bases. This CDR3 spans 14 amino acids. Germline V gives CDR1 SGHNT, CDR2 YYREEE (reference sequence). The junction had 2 bases not matched to a gene; V was cut back by 0 bases and J by 2 bases. The CDR3 DNA reads as TGTGCCAGCAGCTTGGGGCAGGGGGCCTACGAGCAGTACTTC. It encodes CASSLGQGAYEQYF.

The chain couples TRBV5-4 to TRBJ1-2, with 7 bases fitting TRBD1. Germline loops: CDR1 SGHNT, CDR2 YYREEE (reference sequence). V gave up 3 bases and J gave up 5 bases; unmatched junction bases: 7. This CDR3 contains 14 residues. CDR3 DNA sequence: TGTGCCAGCAGCTCCGGGACAGACATTTATGGCTACACCTTC. Its translation: CASSSGTDIYGYTF.

The J gene is TRBJ1-1, the V gene TRBV6-5; D may be TRBD1 (5 bases). The germline V gene encodes CDR1 MNHEY and CDR2 SVGAGI. The CDR3 length is 15 residues. The ends were cut back, 8 bases at V and 3 bases at J, with 19 bases in the middle. The CDR3 spells CASRIGHLRHTEAFF. CDR3 DNA sequence: TGTGCCAGCCGGATAGGACATCTCCGGCACACTGAAGCTTTCTTT.

V usage is TRBV19 and J usage is TRBJ2-2, with a weak D call TRBD2 (6 bases). CDR3 length equals 16 residues. Germline CDR1 reads LNHDA; CDR2 reads SQIVND (reference sequence). V was pared by 5 bases and J by 0 bases, with 13 bases between. CDR3 in amino acids: CASSGGWGANTGELFF. The CDR3 region has the DNA TGTGCCAGTAGTGGGGGGTGGGGAGCGAACACCGGGGAGCTGTTTTTT.

This clone was counted once. The genes are TRBV6-1 and TRBJ1-5, with TRBD1 identical over 8 bases. The CDR3 sequence is 18 residues long. Germline-derived CDR1 and CDR2 are MNHNS and SASEGT. The V and J ends lost 2 bases and 0 bases, in that order; junction bases with no gene match: 9. CDR3: CASSERQGTSYSNQPQHF. For the CDR3, the DNA is TGTGCCAGCAGTGAAAGACAGGGGACCTCTTATAGCAATCAGCCCCAGCATTTT.

The CDR3 coding sequence is TGTGCCAGCAGTGAGAGACAGACCTATGGCTACACCTTC. Protein product: CASSERQTYGYTF. V is TRBV2 and J is TRBJ1-2; D might be TRBD1 (5 bases). Germline V CDR1 and CDR2: SNHLY, FYNNEI. V was shortened by 3 bases and J by 4 bases, with 9 bases between the two germline ends. The CDR3 is 13 residues long.

The J gene is TRBJ2-7, the V gene TRBV7-6; TRBD1 matches 10 bases. The CDR3 totals 16 residues. Germline-derived CDR1 and CDR2 are SGHVS and FNYEAQ. J lost 5 bases, V lost 1 base, and 8 bases had no gene match. The CDR3 sequence is CASSLGTGTGAHEQYF. DNA for the CDR3: TGTGCCAGCAGCTTAGGAACCGGGACAGGGGCTCACGAGCAGTACTTC.

The chain links TRBV19 to TRBJ1-2; the match to TRBD1 covers 11 bases. The V gene's germline CDR1 is LNHDA and CDR2 SQIVND (reference sequence). The length of the CDR3 is 17 residues. After removal of 5 bases from V and 8 bases from J, the junction contained 16 bases not matched to a gene. The CDR3 nucleotides read TGTGCCAGTAGTGTTTGGACAGGGGGCGCATTCCTCCACGGCTACACCTTC. This sequence encodes CASSVWTGGAFLHGYTF. The whole variable domain, filled in from reference TRBV19 and TRBJ1-2, reads DGGITQSPKYLFRKEGQNVTLSCEQNLNHDAMYWYRQDPGQGLRLIYYSQIVNDFQKGDIAEGYSVSREKKESFPLTVTSAQKNPTAFYLCASSVWTGGAFLHGYTFGSGTRLTVV.

This clone was observed a single time. This chain uses TRBV5-5 with TRBJ1-2; D is unresolved. Trimming took 1 base from V and 3 from J, leaving 13 bases between them. Germline V gene data show CDR1 as SGHKS and CDR2 as YYEKEE (reference sequence). The CDR3 has 15 amino acids. The CDR3 here is CASSLIGDFDYGYTF. CDR3 coding DNA: TGTGCCAGCAGCTTGATCGGGGATTTTGACTATGGCTACACCTTC.

The chain employs TRBV11-3 and TRBJ2-5, with TRBD2 identical over 9 bases. In germline, CDR1 is SGHNT, CDR2 YENEEA. V dropped 0 bases and J dropped 5; count of bases not matched to a gene: 16. The CDR3 sequence is 19 residues long. CDR3 protein: CASSLDCGGAYPLGETQYF. DNA for the CDR3: TGTGCCAGCAGCTTAGATTGCGGGGGGGCTTACCCCTTAGGGGAGACCCAGTACTTC.

The chain carries TRBV20-1 and TRBJ1-1; TRBD1 aligns across 7 bases. With 6 bases clipped from V and 9 bases from J, the junction kept 4 bases outside the gene matches. The CDR3 is 10 amino acids. Germline V gene sequence: CDR1 DFQATT, CDR2 SNEGSKA (reference sequence). The CDR3 bases are TGCAGTGCGGCAGGGGGGAAAGCTTTCTTT. Translated: CSAAGGKAFF.

The chain carries TRBV28 and TRBJ1-2, with D possibly TRBD1 on 5 matching bases. V shed 7 bases and J shed 7 bases, with 16 bases lying between them. Per germline, CDR1 MDHEN and CDR2 SYDVKM. CDR3 length: 13 amino acids. The CDR3 nucleotides are TGTGCCAGCATCGGAGCAGGGTCCTTTGGCTACACCTTC. The encoded protein is CASIGAGSFGYTF.